The clone carrying this T cell receptor (beta chain) was seen only a few times. The data originate from a study of read filtering for tumor transcriptome and immune sequencing. For the study at large: Revised staging placed roughly eight patients in R-ISS I, 15 to 20 in II, 6 or 7 in III. After DNase treatment, RNA was made into whole-transcriptome libraries.

From germline, CDR1 is DFQATT and CDR2 SNEGSKA (reference sequence). V was clipped by 3 bases and J by 0 bases; unmatched bases: 6. This CDR3 has 15 amino acids. From around 440 ng of RNA, a library with molecular barcoded alpha/delta and beta/gamma adaptors was made. TCRdb called the reads again in MiXCR, with one record for every CDR3 protein. Of about 48,000 distinct CDR3 sequences listed, about 19% are singletons. Specimen: a population of CD138-negative cells sorted from bone marrow. The J gene is TRBJ2-3, the V gene TRBV20-1, with TRBD2 matching over 7 bases. The TCR sequence derives from a donor aged 40 or over with multiple myeloma. CDR3 bases: TGCAGTGCTAGGAGCGGGGTGACTAGCACAGATACGCAGTATTTT. Translating gives CSARSGVTSTDTQYF.